The rows below give T cell receptor beta chains drawn from one sample of a study of cytomegalovirus exposure and HLA in healthy donors. Method: immunoSEQ multiplex PCR; TCRdb's copy keeps in-frame clones and lacks some. Of 80,000 to 100,000 clones listed, 81% are singletons. Sequences were obtained from PBMCs. Every receptor here comes from a man aged 35-49 years in good health and CMV-seronegative. The CDR3 runs from the conserved cysteine through the conserved F or W. Fields, in order: CDR3 DNA, CDR3 protein, clone size, D gene, V gene, J gene. The D gene is left open where the match is weak. Some rows have no size entry. The others give once, few or many, or a class for an expanded clone.

DNA: TGTGCTAGTGGTTTGGCGGGGGGTACCGGGGAGCTGTTTTTT
CDR3: CASGLAGGTGELFF
size: -
D: TRBD2
V: TRBV12-5
J: TRBJ2-2

DNA: TGTGCTAGTGGTTTTGGACAGGGGGCAAATGAGCAGTTCTTC
CDR3: CASGFGQGANEQFF
size: -
D: TRBD1
V: TRBV12-5
J: TRBJ2-1

DNA: TGTGCCAGCAGTGAAGCACGAGTTGAATATCAGCCCCAGCATTTT
CDR3: CASSEARVEYQPQHF
size: -
D: -
V: TRBV6-1
J: TRBJ1-5

DNA: TGTGCCAGCAGTGAAGGGGAGATCTACGAGCAGTACTTC
CDR3: CASSEGEIYEQYF
size: -
D: -
V: TRBV6-1
J: TRBJ2-7

DNA: TGTTCCAGCAGCTTTGGGGGGGACGGAGACACAGATACGCAGTATTTT
CDR3: CSSSFGGDGDTDTQYF
size: -
D: TRBD2
V: TRBV7-9
J: TRBJ2-3

DNA: TGTGCCAGCAGCTTCGGGGGGTGGGGCACTGAAGCTTTCTTT
CDR3: CASSFGGWGTEAFF
size: -
D: -
V: TRBV27
J: TRBJ1-1

DNA: TGCGCCAGCAGCTTTGAGGACAGGAGCACAGATACGCAGTATTTT
CDR3: CASSFEDRSTDTQYF
size: once
D: TRBD1
V: TRBV5-1
J: TRBJ2-3

DNA: TGTGCCAGCAGCTTGGCGGGGGGTGACAATGAAAAACTGTTTTTT
CDR3: CASSLAGGDNEKLFF
size: -
D: -
V: TRBV5-4
J: TRBJ1-4

DNA: TGCGCCAGCAGCTTGGAGGTCGGGAGAAATGAGCAGTTCTTC
CDR3: CASSLEVGRNEQFF
size: -
D: -
V: TRBV5-1
J: TRBJ2-1

DNA: TGTGCCAGCAGTCTAAACGGGCGGGGACAGCGTGAAGCTTTCTTT
CDR3: CASSLNGRGQREAFF
size: -
D: TRBD1
V: TRBV2
J: TRBJ1-1

DNA: TGTGCCAGCAGATCAGAACAGGGGGGTTCACCCCTCCACTTT
CDR3: CASRSEQGGSPLHF
size: -
D: TRBD1
V: TRBV9
J: TRBJ1-6

DNA: TGTGCCAGCAGTTTAAGTTTCATGGGGGCGGGGGCCTACAATGAGCAGTTCTTC
CDR3: CASSLSFMGAGAYNEQFF
size: -
D: -
V: TRBV27
J: TRBJ2-1

DNA: TGTGCCACCAGCAAGCGGGACGGCACAGATACGCAGTATTTT
CDR3: CATSKRDGTDTQYF
size: few
D: TRBD2
V: TRBV15
J: TRBJ2-3

DNA: TGCGCCAGCAGCTTGGTGGAGGGATTCAATGAGCAGTTCTTC
CDR3: CASSLVEGFNEQFF
size: -
D: -
V: TRBV5-1
J: TRBJ2-1

DNA: TGTGCCAGCAGTTTATCATCCAGCTCCTATAATTCACCCCTCCACTTT
CDR3: CASSLSSSSYNSPLHF
size: few
D: -
V: TRBV27
J: TRBJ1-6

DNA: TGTGCCAGCAGTTCCATAGCCGGCTCCTACAATGAGCAGTTCTTC
CDR3: CASSSIAGSYNEQFF
size: -
D: -
V: TRBV28
J: TRBJ2-1

DNA: TGTGCCAGCAGCCCCTATAAGGCGGGGGCTAGCTCCTATAATTCACCCCTCCACTTT
CDR3: CASSPYKAGASSYNSPLHF
size: once
D: -
V: TRBV27
J: TRBJ1-6

DNA: TGTGCCAGCAGTGGCCGGGACAGGGTATCGGAGCTGTTTTTT
CDR3: CASSGRDRVSELFF
size: -
D: TRBD1
V: TRBV2
J: TRBJ2-2

DNA: TGTGCCAGCAGCAAACCGGGACAGGGGGCCTTCGGTTACGAGCAGTACTTC
CDR3: CASSKPGQGAFGYEQYF
size: few
D: TRBD1
V: TRBV11-2
J: TRBJ2-7

DNA: TGTGCCAGCAGCCTAACCTTAGCGGGGGGCACAGATACGCAGTATTTT
CDR3: CASSLTLAGGTDTQYF
size: -
D: TRBD2
V: TRBV7-8
J: TRBJ2-3

DNA: TGTGCCAGCAGTGCGGACAGGGGCTACACCTTC
CDR3: CASSADRGYTF
size: few
D: TRBD1
V: TRBV2
J: TRBJ1-2

DNA: TGTGCCAGCAAGTTGGTGGTGGGGGGGACCCTGAACACTGAAGCTTTCTTT
CDR3: CASKLVVGGTLNTEAFF
size: -
D: -
V: TRBV2
J: TRBJ1-1

DNA: TGTGCCAGCAGCTCAACAGCTAACTATGGCTACACCTTC
CDR3: CASSSTANYGYTF
size: once
D: -
V: TRBV7-9
J: TRBJ1-2

DNA: TGTGCCAGCAGCTTGCGTCAGGGGAACTATGGCTACACCTTC
CDR3: CASSLRQGNYGYTF
size: few
D: -
V: TRBV5-4
J: TRBJ1-2

DNA: TGTGCCAGCAGCTCCGGGACTGGGGACTACGAGCAGTACTTC
CDR3: CASSSGTGDYEQYF
size: -
D: -
V: TRBV7-2
J: TRBJ2-7

DNA: TGTGCCAGCAGCTTGGATCGGGTAGGGGGCTGGGAAAAACTGTTTTTT
CDR3: CASSLDRVGGWEKLFF
size: -
D: TRBD1
V: TRBV5-5
J: TRBJ1-4

DNA: TGTGCCAGCAGCGCAATCAGGGCTTCTGGGGCCAACGTCCTGACTTTC
CDR3: CASSAIRASGANVLTF
size: -
D: -
V: TRBV11-2
J: TRBJ2-6

DNA: TGTGCCAGCAGCCTACAAAATTCACCCCTCCACTTT
CDR3: CASSLQNSPLHF
size: -
D: -
V: TRBV14
J: TRBJ1-6

DNA: TGTGCCAGCAGCGGAAGAGCGGGGGGCACAGCCTCTGGGGCCAACGTCCTGACTTTC
CDR3: CASSGRAGGTASGANVLTF
size: once
D: TRBD2
V: TRBV5-6
J: TRBJ2-6

DNA: TGTGCCAGCAGTCCACGCACAGACAGGTCACCCCGTCGAGACACCGGGGAGCTGTTTTTT
CDR3: CASSPRTDRSPRRDTGELFF
size: -
D: -
V: TRBV6-9
J: TRBJ2-2

DNA: TGTGCCAGTAGTATAACCTTCAAGGGGGGGGGCCGCGATGAGCAGTTCTTC
CDR3: CASSITFKGGGRDEQFF
size: once
D: -
V: TRBV19
J: TRBJ2-1

DNA: TGCGCCAGCAGCCCAACTCCTTCCTACGAGCAGTACTTC
CDR3: CASSPTPSYEQYF
size: -
D: -
V: TRBV5-1
J: TRBJ2-7

DNA: TGCGCCAGCAGCTCTAATTATGAAAAACTGTTTTTT
CDR3: CASSSNYEKLFF
size: few
D: -
V: TRBV5-1
J: TRBJ1-4

DNA: TGTGCCAGCTCACCGAAGGGGGCCGCCAATGAGCAGTTCTTC
CDR3: CASSPKGAANEQFF
size: -
D: TRBD1
V: TRBV18
J: TRBJ2-1

DNA: TGTGCCAGCTCACTACGGACACACGAGCAGTACTTC
CDR3: CASSLRTHEQYF
size: -
D: -
V: TRBV18
J: TRBJ2-7

DNA: TGTGCCACCAGCAGAGCGGGGGGCCGGGTAGATACGCAGTATTTT
CDR3: CATSRAGGRVDTQYF
size: -
D: -
V: TRBV15
J: TRBJ2-3

DNA: TGTGCCAGCAGCGAGTCTCTTAGCACAGATACGCAGTATTTT
CDR3: CASSESLSTDTQYF
size: -
D: -
V: TRBV7-9
J: TRBJ2-3

DNA: TGTGCCAGCAGCTTTGCCAGGGTTGGAACCGGGGAGCTGTTTTTT
CDR3: CASSFARVGTGELFF
size: -
D: -
V: TRBV11-1
J: TRBJ2-2

DNA: TGTGCCAGCGGTGAAACAGGGGGCGGTGGCCAGCCCCAGCATTTT
CDR3: CASGETGGGGQPQHF
size: -
D: TRBD1
V: TRBV6-1
J: TRBJ1-5

DNA: TGTGCCAGCAGTGGACAGGGGGCAGTCACTGAAGCTTTCTTT
CDR3: CASSGQGAVTEAFF
size: -
D: TRBD1
V: TRBV6-5
J: TRBJ1-1

DNA: TGTGCCAGCAGCCAGGATCAACCGTACAATGAGCAGTTCTTC
CDR3: CASSQDQPYNEQFF
size: -
D: -
V: TRBV7-9
J: TRBJ2-1